Listed here are 20 T cell receptor beta chains from one sample, sequenced in a study of identical twins listed by TCRdb under 2016. Library construction relied on 5' RACE. Sequencing was performed on an Illumina HiSeq 2000. TCRdb took the public reads, trimmed them with fastp at Q25, ran MiXCR for clone calling and kept in-frame beta chains. Entries that share a CDR3 protein sequence are merged under the most common genes and DNA. This sample lists approximately 210,000 distinct CDR3 sequences; around 6.5% were detected once. Just over 14% of the sample is taken by the ten largest. This same sample was also taken into another study, of T cells expressing NK-cell markers.

Sequenced sample: CD8+ T cells sorted from blood. These receptors originate from a woman aged 18 to 35 in good health.

The chain joins TRBV7-6 to TRBJ2-5; D might be TRBD2 (6 bases). The V end lost 5 bases, the J end lost 2 bases, and 12 bases lay between the germline ends. The CDR3 is made up of 14 amino acids. Germline assignment: CDR1 SGHVS and CDR2 FNYEAQ. The CDR3: CASSAPGEQETQYF. As DNA, the CDR3 is TGTGCCAGCAGCGCTCCGGGAGAACAAGAGACCCAGTACTTC.

V and J are TRBV12-3 or TRBV12-4 and TRBJ1-2; D ambiguous. Trimming took 4 bases from V and 0 from J, leaving 6 bases between them. This CDR3 has 13 residues. The DNA for the CDR3 is TGTGCCAGCAGTTGGACGACTAACTATGGCTACACCTTC. Translation: CASSWTTNYGYTF.

This clonotype turned up a few times. The chain is built from TRBV5-1 and TRBJ2-1, with D perhaps TRBD2 (6 bases). The V gene's germline CDR1 is SGHRS and CDR2 YFSETQ. Trimming cost V 4 bases and J 8 bases, with 16 bases left between them. This CDR3 has 14 residues. In DNA, the CDR3 is TGCGCCAGCAGCCTGGGACTCCCCGGGGATGAGCAGTTCTTC. Amino acid sequence: CASSLGLPGDEQFF.

This clonotype was observed at least ten times. The CDR3 nucleotides read TGTGCCAGCAGTTTACTAGCGGGAGGGCCTTTTGAGGAGACCCAGTACTTC. It encodes CASSLLAGGPFEETQYF. The chain has TRBV27 and TRBJ2-5; 12 bases fit TRBD2. The CDR3 covers 17 residues. Germline CDR1 MNHEY, CDR2 SMNVEV (reference sequence). V was clipped by 2 bases and J by 5 bases; unmatched bases: 9.

This clonotype was observed a handful of times. The chain carries TRBV25-1 and TRBJ1-2, with no clear D. Germline V lookup: CDR1 MGHDK, CDR2 SYGVNS. This CDR3 comprises 13 residues. V lost 4 bases and J 5 bases, leaving 11 bases between the germline ends. The CDR3 loop reads CASSAYLLYGYTF. As DNA, the CDR3 is TGTGCCAGCAGTGCATACCTCCTGTATGGCTACACCTTC.

This clonotype appeared a few times. The rearrangement links TRBV15 to TRBJ2-3, with 7 nucleotides matching TRBD2. The CDR3 is made up of 13 amino acids. Germline V gene lookup returns CDR1 LNHNV and CDR2 YYDKDF (reference sequence). V trimming: 7 bases; J trimming: 3 bases; junction bases outside the gene matches: 4. This chain's CDR3 is CATTGGSTDTQYF. CDR3 in DNA: TGTGCCACCACGGGCGGGAGTACAGATACGCAGTATTTT.

The V call is TRBV12-3 or TRBV12-4, the J call TRBJ2-5; unclear D gene. CDR3 length: 13 amino acids. The V end lost 3 bases, the J end lost 1 base, and 6 bases lay between the germline ends. The CDR3 DNA reads as TGTGCCAGCAGTTTTTTAGGCCAAGAGACCCAGTACTTC. This encodes CASSFLGQETQYF.

This clonotype was seen only a few times. The chain combines TRBV29-1 with TRBJ1-1; 8 bases align to TRBD1. V shed 8 bases, J shed 3 bases, and the junction held 23 bases outside the gene matches. CDR1 is SQVTM, CDR2 ANQGSEA, per germline. This CDR3 comprises 18 residues. CDR3 in DNA: TGCAGCATTCTTAGGGAACCGGGACAGGTTTTTTCTGACACTGAAGCTTTCTTT. This codes for CSILREPGQVFSDTEAFF.

At least ten counts were recorded for this clonotype. The chain couples TRBV7-2 to TRBJ1-3, with TRBD1 as a possible D gene (5 bases). The CDR3 is made up of 15 amino acids. Trimming cost V 4 bases and J 0 bases, with 10 bases left between them. Germline V CDR1 and CDR2: SGHTA, FQGNSA. The CDR3 sequence is CASSWGGISGNTIYF. CDR3 bases: TGTGCCAGCAGCTGGGGCGGGATCTCTGGAAACACCATATATTTT.

This clonotype has ten or more counts. CDR3 amino acids: CAISESGGGTDTQYF. The CDR3 region has the DNA TGTGCCATCAGTGAGTCGGGCGGGGGCACAGATACGCAGTATTTT. The chain recombines TRBV10-3 with TRBJ2-3; tentatively, D is TRBD2 (6 bases). The length of the CDR3 is 15 residues. Germline loops: CDR1 ENHRY, CDR2 SYGVKD. Trimming removed 0 bases at V and 1 base at J, with 8 bases between.

This clonotype was detected many times. The chain carries TRBV6-5 and TRBJ1-2, with D perhaps TRBD1 (5 bases). The germline V gene encodes CDR1 MNHEY and CDR2 SVGAGI. V was shortened by 6 bases and J by 6 bases, with 11 bases between the two germline ends. The CDR3 totals 12 residues. CDR3 in DNA: TGTGCCAGCAGATCGGACACCGATGGCTACACCTTC. Translated: CASRSDTDGYTF.

This clonotype was found a few times. This sequence joins TRBV5-5 and TRBJ2-7; D might be TRBD1 or TRBD2, each matching 5 bases. V gave up 4 bases and J gave up 1 base, with 18 bases separating them. CDR1 and CDR2 (germline): SGHKS, YYEKEE (reference sequence). The CDR3 sequence is 16 residues long. The CDR3 nucleotides read TGTGCCAGCAGCCTGGGGACCCTGACGGTTTCCTACGAGCAGTACTTC. It yields the protein CASSLGTLTVSYEQYF.

This clonotype was counted ten times or more. The gene calls are TRBV12-3 or TRBV12-4 and TRBJ1-1; D remains ambiguous. The CDR3 contains 12 residues. The V end was cut by 7 bases, the J end by 0 bases, with 6 bases between. The DNA for the CDR3 is TGTGCCAGCATTCACATGAACACTGAAGCTTTCTTT. Amino acid sequence: CASIHMNTEAFF.

The chain links TRBV20-1 to TRBJ2-3; 9 bases fit TRBD2. Germline trimming cut 5 bases from V and 5 bases from J; bases unmatched to any gene: 14. The CDR3 length is 16 residues. Germline assignment: CDR1 DFQATT and CDR2 SNEGSKA (reference sequence). In nucleotides, the CDR3 is TGCAGTGCTCGCTGGGGGCCTAGCGGGACTCGAGATACGCAGTATTTT. Protein sequence: CSARWGPSGTRDTQYF.

CDR3 sequence: CASSPTSGGSTGELFF. The CDR3 bases are TGCGCCAGCAGCCCGACTAGCGGGGGATCCACCGGGGAGCTGTTTTTT. The chain uses TRBV5-1 and TRBJ2-2, with 12 bases identical to TRBD2. The J segment lost 4 bases and the V segment lost 4 bases, leaving 5 bases of the junction unmatched. This CDR3 comprises 16 residues. Per germline, CDR1 SGHRS and CDR2 YFSETQ.

This clonotype was seen ten or more times. The chain links TRBV12-3 or TRBV12-4 to TRBJ1-1, with D possibly TRBD1 on 5 matching bases. V dropped 3 bases and J dropped 7 bases, with 15 bases sitting between them. The CDR3 has 14 residues. CDR3 nucleotides: TGTGCCAGCAGTTTTCTGAATCAGGGCCTTGAAGCTTTCTTT. It yields the protein CASSFLNQGLEAFF.

This clonotype was observed a handful of times. The chain links TRBV5-5 to TRBJ2-2; tentatively, D is TRBD1 (5 bases). The CDR3 consists of 17 residues. Trimming pared 1 base from V and 1 base from J, leaving 14 bases between. CDR1 and CDR2 (germline): SGHKS, YYEKEE (reference sequence). The CDR3 spells CASSLWVGQMNTGELFF. The CDR3 nucleotides are TGTGCCAGCAGCTTGTGGGTGGGGCAGATGAACACCGGGGAGCTGTTTTTT.

Turning to this clonotype: Compared with germline, one end of the junction differs, possibly owing to a read error. This rearrangement joins TRBV11-1 to TRBJ2-1; 8 nucleotides agree with TRBD2. Germline V gives CDR1 SGHAT, CDR2 FQDESV (reference sequence). This CDR3 region has 18 residues. The CDR3 here is CAASGPLFREGSYNEQIF. CDR3 sequence (DNA): TGTGCCGCTTCGGGGCCTCTTTTTCGGGAGGGCTCCTACAATGAGCAGATCTTC.

The chain has TRBV20-1 and TRBJ2-7; D call uncertain. The V gene's germline CDR1 is DFQATT and CDR2 SNEGSKA (reference sequence). V lost 3 bases and J 1 base, leaving 10 bases between the germline ends. The CDR3 runs to 13 residues. The CDR3 loop reads CSARVGKSYEQYF. CDR3 bases: TGCAGTGCTAGGGTCGGCAAATCCTACGAGCAGTACTTC.

This clonotype appeared many times. The chain carries TRBV27 and TRBJ2-2; 11 bases fit TRBD1. J gave up 4 bases and V 2 bases, and 3 bases lay outside the gene matches. The CDR3 extends over 16 amino acids. CDR1 and CDR2 (germline): MNHEY, SMNVEV (reference sequence). CDR3 coding DNA: TGTGCCAGCAGTTTACTGGGACAGGGGGGCACCGGGGAGCTGTTTTTT. Residues: CASSLLGQGGTGELFF.